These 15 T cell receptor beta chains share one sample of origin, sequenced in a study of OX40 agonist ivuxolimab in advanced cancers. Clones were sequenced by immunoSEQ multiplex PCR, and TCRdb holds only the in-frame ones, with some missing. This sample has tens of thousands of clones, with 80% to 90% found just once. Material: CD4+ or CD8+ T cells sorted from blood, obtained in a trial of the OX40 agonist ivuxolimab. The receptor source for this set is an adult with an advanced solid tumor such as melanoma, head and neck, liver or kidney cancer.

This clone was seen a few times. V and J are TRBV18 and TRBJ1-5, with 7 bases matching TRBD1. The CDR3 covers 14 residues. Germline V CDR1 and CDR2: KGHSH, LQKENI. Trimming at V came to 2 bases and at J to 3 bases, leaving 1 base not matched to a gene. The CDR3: CASSPGTDNQPQHF. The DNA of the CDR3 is TGTGCCAGCTCACCAGGGACAGACAATCAGCCCCAGCATTTT.

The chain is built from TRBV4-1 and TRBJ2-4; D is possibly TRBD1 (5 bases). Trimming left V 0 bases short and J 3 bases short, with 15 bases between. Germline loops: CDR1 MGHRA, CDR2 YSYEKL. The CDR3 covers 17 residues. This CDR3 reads CASSQDPGLSSKNIQYF. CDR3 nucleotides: TGCGCCAGCAGCCAAGACCCAGGGCTTTCTAGCAAAAACATTCAGTACTTC.

The DNA for the CDR3 is TGCGCCAGCAGTGAAACAGGGGGCACTGGGGATGGCTACACCTTC. As protein: CASSETGGTGDGYTF. V is TRBV10-2 and J is TRBJ1-2, with TRBD1 matching over 9 bases. Per the germline V gene, CDR1 is WSHSY and CDR2 is SAAADI. V trimming: 3 bases; J trimming: 6 bases; junction bases outside the gene matches: 8. This CDR3 contains 15 residues.

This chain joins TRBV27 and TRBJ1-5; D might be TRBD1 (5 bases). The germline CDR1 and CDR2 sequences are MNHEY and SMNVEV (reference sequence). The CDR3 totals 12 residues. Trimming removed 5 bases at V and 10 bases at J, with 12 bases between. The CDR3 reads CASSHQGNPQHF. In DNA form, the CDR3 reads TGTGCCAGCAGTCATCAGGGTAACCCCCAGCATTTT.

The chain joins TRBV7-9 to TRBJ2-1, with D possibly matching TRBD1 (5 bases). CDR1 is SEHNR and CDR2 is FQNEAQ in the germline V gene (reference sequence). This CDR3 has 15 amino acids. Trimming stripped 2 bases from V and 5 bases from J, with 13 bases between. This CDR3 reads CASSLTGLGNNEQFF. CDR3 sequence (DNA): TGTGCCAGCAGCTTAACAGGCTTGGGTAACAATGAGCAGTTCTTC.

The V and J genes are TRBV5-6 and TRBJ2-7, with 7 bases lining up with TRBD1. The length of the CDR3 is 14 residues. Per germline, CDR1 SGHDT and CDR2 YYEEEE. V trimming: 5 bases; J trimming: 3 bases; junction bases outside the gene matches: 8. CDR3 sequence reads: CASRPRGQNYEQYF. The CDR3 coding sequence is TGTGCCAGCAGACCGAGGGGACAGAACTACGAGCAGTACTTC.

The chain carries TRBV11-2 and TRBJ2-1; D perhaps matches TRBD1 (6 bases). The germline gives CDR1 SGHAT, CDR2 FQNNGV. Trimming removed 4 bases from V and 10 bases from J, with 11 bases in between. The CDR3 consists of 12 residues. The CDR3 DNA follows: TGTGCCAGCAGCTCTACCGGGACAGAGCAGTTCTTC. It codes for CASSSTGTEQFF.

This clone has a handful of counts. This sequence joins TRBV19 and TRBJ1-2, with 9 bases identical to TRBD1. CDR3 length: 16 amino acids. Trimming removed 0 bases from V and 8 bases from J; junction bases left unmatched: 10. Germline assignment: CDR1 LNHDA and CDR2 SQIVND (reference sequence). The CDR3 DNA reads TGTGCCAGTAGTATAGACCCCCCGACAGGGGGTAGGGGCTACACCTTC. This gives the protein CASSIDPPTGGRGYTF.

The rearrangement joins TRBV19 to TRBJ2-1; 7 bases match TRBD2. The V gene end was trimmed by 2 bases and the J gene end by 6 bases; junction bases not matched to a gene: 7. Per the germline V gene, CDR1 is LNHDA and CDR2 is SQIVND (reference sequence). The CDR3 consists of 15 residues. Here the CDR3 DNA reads TGTGCCAGTAGTATAATCGGAGTAGCGGGCAATGAGCAGTTCTTC. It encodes CASSIIGVAGNEQFF.

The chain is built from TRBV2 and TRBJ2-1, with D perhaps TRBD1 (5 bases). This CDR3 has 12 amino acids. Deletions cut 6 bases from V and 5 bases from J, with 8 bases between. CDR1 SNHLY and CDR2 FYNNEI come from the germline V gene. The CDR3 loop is CASSRDDNEQFF. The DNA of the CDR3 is TGTGCCAGCAGCAGGGATGACAATGAGCAGTTCTTC. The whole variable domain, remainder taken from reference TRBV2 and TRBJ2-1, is EPEVTQTPSHQVTQMGQEVILRCVPISNHLYFYWYRQILGQKVEFLVSFYNNEISEKSEIFDDQFSVERPDGSNFTLKIRSTKLEDSAMYFCASSRDDNEQFFGPGTRLTVL.

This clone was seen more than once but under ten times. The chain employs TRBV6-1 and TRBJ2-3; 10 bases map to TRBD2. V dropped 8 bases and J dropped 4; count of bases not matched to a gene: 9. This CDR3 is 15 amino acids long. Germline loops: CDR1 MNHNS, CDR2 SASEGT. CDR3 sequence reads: CASAILAGDSDTQYF. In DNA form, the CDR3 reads TGTGCCAGCGCCATCCTAGCGGGAGACTCAGATACGCAGTATTTT.

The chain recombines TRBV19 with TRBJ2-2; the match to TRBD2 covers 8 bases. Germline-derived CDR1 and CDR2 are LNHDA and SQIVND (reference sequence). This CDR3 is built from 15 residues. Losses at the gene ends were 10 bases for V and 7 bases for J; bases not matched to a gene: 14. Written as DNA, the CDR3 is TGTGCCACCCACCGGCGGCGGGAGGTAGGCGGGGAGCTGTTTTTT. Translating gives CATHRRREVGGELFF.

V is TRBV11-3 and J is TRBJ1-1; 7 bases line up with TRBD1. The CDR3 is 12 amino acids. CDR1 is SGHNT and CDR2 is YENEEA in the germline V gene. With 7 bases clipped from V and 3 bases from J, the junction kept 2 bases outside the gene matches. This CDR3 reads CASTGGYTEAFF. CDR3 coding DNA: TGTGCCAGCACAGGGGGTTACACTGAAGCTTTCTTT.

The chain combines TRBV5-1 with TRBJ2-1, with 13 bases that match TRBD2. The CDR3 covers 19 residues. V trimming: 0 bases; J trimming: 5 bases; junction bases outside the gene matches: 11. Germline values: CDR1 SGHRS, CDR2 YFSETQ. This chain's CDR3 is CASSLGLAGGLGENNEQFF. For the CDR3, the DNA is TGCGCCAGCAGCTTGGGACTAGCGGGAGGCCTTGGCGAAAACAATGAGCAGTTCTTC.

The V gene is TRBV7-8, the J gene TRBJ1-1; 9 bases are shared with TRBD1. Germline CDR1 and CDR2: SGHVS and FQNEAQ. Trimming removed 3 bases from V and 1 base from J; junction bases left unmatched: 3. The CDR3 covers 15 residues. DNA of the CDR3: TGTGCCAGCAGCTTCGGGACAGGGCCGAACACTGAAGCTTTCTTT. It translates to CASSFGTGPNTEAFF. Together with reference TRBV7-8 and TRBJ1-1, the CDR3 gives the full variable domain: GAGVSQSPRYKVAKRGQDVALRCDPISGHVSLFWYQQALGQGPEFLTYFQNEAQLDKSGLPSDRFFAERPEGSVSTLKIQRTQQEDSAVYLCASSFGTGPNTEAFFGQGTRLTVV.